The next 31 T cell receptor beta chains were all read from a single sample in a study of immune evolution from preneoplasia to lung adenocarcinoma (dated by TCRdb to about 2021). The library relied on the immunoSEQ multiplex PCR assay. Imported from immuneACCESS, the table was reduced by TCRdb to in-frame sequences with V and J called. These copies leave out some clones; in studies compared against another copy, an unresolved V gene accounts for under half, and the cause of the remainder is not known. A total of some 2,500 clones appear in this sample, around 80% of them only once. The ten most abundant clones make up 4.5% to 5.5% of the sample. The specimen was FFPE invasive lung adenocarcinoma tissue. This specimen's cell subset or site label, interpreted: frankly invasive lung adenocarcinoma (ADC). These TCRs come from a person aged 55-79 years with invasive lung adenocarcinoma.

The chain has TRBV6-6 and TRBJ1-2; no definite D call. The germline V gene has CDR1 MNHNY and CDR2 SVGAGI (reference sequence). The V and J ends lost 6 bases and 5 bases respectively, with 19 bases between them. The CDR3 runs 15 residues. The CDR3 nucleotides are TGTGCCAGCAGGACCAGTGCTGGTGTTGAGTATGGCTACACCTTC. Encoded protein: CASRTSAGVEYGYTF.

The rearrangement links TRBV7-3 to TRBJ2-1, with D perhaps TRBD2 (6 bases). With 2 bases removed from V and 7 bases from J, the gap between germline ends came to 12 bases. The CDR3 spans 14 residues. CDR1 and CDR2 (germline): SGHTA, FQGTGA. CDR3 loop: CASSLGGVGNEQFF. CDR3 DNA sequence: TGTGCCAGCAGCTTAGGCGGGGTAGGGAATGAGCAGTTCTTC.

This clone was found a few times. The V gene is TRBV11-3, the J gene TRBJ2-7; the match to TRBD1 covers 10 bases. The V and J ends lost 5 bases and 1 base, in that order; junction bases with no gene match: 2. CDR3 length: 14 amino acids. Germline assignment: CDR1 SGHNT and CDR2 YENEEA. CDR3 amino acids: CASSLDRGSYEQYF. For the CDR3, the DNA is TGTGCCAGCAGCCTGGACAGGGGGTCCTACGAGCAGTACTTC. The variable domain in full, with the rest retrieved from reference TRBV11-3 and TRBJ2-7, is EAGVVQSPRYKIIEKKQPVAFWCNPISGHNTLYWYLQNLGQGPELLIRYENEEAVDDSQLPKDRFSAERLKGVDSTLKIQPAELGDSAVYLCASSLDRGSYEQYFGPGTRLTVT.

The rearrangement links TRBV29-1 to TRBJ2-5; D gene uncertain. CDR3 size: 12 residues. From germline, CDR1 is SQVTM and CDR2 ANQGSEA. V lost 2 bases and J lost 1, with 5 bases in between. This chain's CDR3 is CSVEWAQETQYF. CDR3 in DNA: TGCAGCGTTGAATGGGCCCAAGAGACCCAGTACTTC.

The chain uses TRBV4-2 and TRBJ2-3; TRBD2 aligns across 10 bases. The V gene end was trimmed by 3 bases and the J gene end by 2 bases; junction bases not matched to a gene: 5. This CDR3 has 16 amino acids. The germline CDR1 and CDR2 sequences are LGHNA and YNFKEQ. CDR3 DNA: TGTGCCAGCAGCCATCGGAGCGGGAGGGCCACAGATACGCAGTATTTT. Translation gives CASSHRSGRATDTQYF.

This clone was seen a few times. V and J are TRBV15 and TRBJ2-7, with a weak D call TRBD1 (6 bases). There are 14 residues in the CDR3. V was trimmed by 1 base and J by 1 base, leaving 8 bases between them. From germline, CDR1 is LNHNV and CDR2 YYDKDF (reference sequence). The CDR3 DNA follows: TGTGCCACCAGCAGAGCCCAGGGGTCCTACGAGCAGTACTTC. Translation gives CATSRAQGSYEQYF.

The chain couples TRBV6-1 to TRBJ1-2; TRBD1 matches 7 bases. V shed 8 bases and J 4 bases; nucleotides not matched to a gene: 4. This CDR3 comprises 12 residues. The germline gives CDR1 MNHNS, CDR2 SASEGT. The DNA for the CDR3 is TGTGCCAGCTTCGGGGACAGCTATGGCTACACCTTC. It codes for CASFGDSYGYTF.

The chain is built from TRBV2 and TRBJ1-6; perhaps TRBD1 as D (5 bases). CDR3 length: 14 residues. Between the trimmed V and J ends, which lost 5 bases and 10 bases, there was a span of 15 bases. Germline loops: CDR1 SNHLY, CDR2 FYNNEI. The CDR3 region is CASSKGRGMSPLHF. In DNA form, the CDR3 reads TGTGCCAGCAGTAAGGGGAGGGGAATGTCACCCCTCCACTTT.

This chain connects TRBV30 to TRBJ2-3, with 7 bases aligning to TRBD2. V was clipped by 4 bases and J by 4 bases; unmatched bases: 11. This CDR3 comprises 15 residues. Germline V gives CDR1 GTSNPN, CDR2 SVGIG (reference sequence). The CDR3 loop reads CAWTALRERADTQYF. As DNA, the CDR3 is TGTGCCTGGACTGCTCTGCGGGAGCGAGCAGATACGCAGTATTTT.

The chain links TRBV28 to TRBJ2-1, with D tentatively TRBD1 or TRBD2 (5 bases each). V shed 5 bases and J shed 11 bases, with 19 bases lying between them. Germline CDR1 reads MDHEN; CDR2 reads SYDVKM. CDR3 length equals 14 residues. CDR3: CASSLPGASAKQFF. In nucleotides, the CDR3 is TGTGCCAGCAGTCTTCCCGGGGCCTCGGCCAAGCAGTTCTTC.

The chain's CDR3 is CASSSVQGGQPQHF. The CDR3 region has the DNA TGTGCCAGCAGTTCAGTACAGGGGGGTCAGCCCCAGCATTTT. The rearrangement joins TRBV6-5 to TRBJ1-5; TRBD1 aligns across 8 bases. The CDR3 spans 14 residues. With 4 bases clipped from V and 6 bases from J, the junction kept 5 bases outside the gene matches. Germline V gene sequence: CDR1 MNHEY, CDR2 SVGAGI.

V is TRBV18 and J is TRBJ2-5; 10 bases line up with TRBD1. There are 14 residues in the CDR3. J was trimmed by 3 bases and V by 6 bases; bases with no gene match: 4. Germline V gene sequence: CDR1 KGHSH, CDR2 LQKENI. The CDR3: CASSPGTGEETQYF. CDR3 DNA sequence: TGTGCCAGCTCGCCCGGGACAGGGGAAGAGACCCAGTACTTC.

The chain has TRBV19 and TRBJ1-1; D call uncertain. The germline V and J ends were trimmed by 3 bases and 5 bases, with 10 bases remaining between them. This CDR3 contains 13 residues. CDR1 and CDR2 (germline): LNHDA, SQIVND (reference sequence). The CDR3 DNA reads TGTGCCAGTAGTATTAACAGCTATACTGAAGCTTTCTTT. Translated: CASSINSYTEAFF.

This chain joins TRBV2 and TRBJ1-6; 8 nucleotides agree with TRBD1. CDR1 is SNHLY and CDR2 is FYNNEI in the germline V gene. J was trimmed by 0 bases and V by 11 bases; bases with no gene match: 12. CDR3 length: 17 residues. In DNA form, the CDR3 reads TGTGCCCGCTCCGGGACAGGAGGTGACTCCTATAATTCACCCCTCCACTTT. Encoded protein: CARSGTGGDSYNSPLHF.

The V gene is TRBV2, the J gene TRBJ2-7, with D unclear. V shed 3 bases and J shed 2 bases, with 5 bases lying between them. This CDR3 has 12 residues. The germline CDR1 and CDR2 sequences are SNHLY and FYNNEI. The CDR3 sequence: CASSDSTYEQYF. The CDR3 nucleotides read TGTGCCAGCAGTGACAGTACCTACGAGCAGTACTTC.

The chain combines TRBV14 with TRBJ2-1, with D hard to call. Trimming took 3 bases from V and 7 from J, leaving 10 bases between them. CDR3 length: 13 residues. CDR1 is SGHDN, CDR2 FVKESK, per germline. CDR3: CASSQWAGNEQFF. The CDR3 region has the DNA TGTGCCAGCAGCCAGTGGGCAGGAAATGAGCAGTTCTTC.

V and J are TRBV7-2 and TRBJ1-5; a weak D match, TRBD1 (5 bases). The germline CDR1 and CDR2 sequences are SGHTA and FQGNSA. The CDR3 has 16 residues. V lost 1 base and J 7 bases, leaving 17 bases between the germline ends. The DNA of the CDR3 is TGTGCCAGCAGCTTAGATTCCGGGGCGTCTCGGCAGCCCCAGCATTTT. This encodes CASSLDSGASRQPQHF.

The chain couples TRBV9 to TRBJ2-3; the match to TRBD2 covers 7 bases. The germline V gene encodes CDR1 SGDLS and CDR2 YYNGEE. With V trimmed by 1 base and J by 3 bases, 8 bases remained unmatched. This CDR3 is 16 amino acids long. CDR3 bases: TGTGCCAGCAGCGTAAGTTCTCGAGCGGGGACAGATACGCAGTATTTT. This codes for CASSVSSRAGTDTQYF.

This clone was observed a single time. This chain uses TRBV25-1 with TRBJ1-2; D unclear. Trimming pared 4 bases from V and 4 bases from J, leaving 4 bases between. The CDR3 spans 11 residues. Germline loops: CDR1 MGHDK, CDR2 SYGVNS. DNA for the CDR3: TGTGCCAGCAGTGGCGGCTATGGCTACACCTTC. Protein sequence: CASSGGYGYTF.

V usage is TRBV5-1 and J usage is TRBJ1-4, with D possibly matching TRBD1 (6 bases). Per germline, CDR1 SGHRS and CDR2 YFSETQ. The CDR3 totals 15 residues. V lost 5 bases, J lost 2 bases, and 13 bases lay in between. CDR3 sequence: CASSVLTGTNEKLFF. The DNA of the CDR3 is TGCGCCAGCAGTGTCTTGACAGGCACTAATGAAAAACTGTTTTTT.

This clone was observed a single time. The gene calls are TRBV30 and TRBJ1-2; TRBD1 is a possible D gene (5 bases). Germline V gene lookup returns CDR1 GTSNPN and CDR2 SVGIG (reference sequence). V lost 1 base to trimming and J lost 5 bases, with 11 bases between them. The length of the CDR3 is 13 residues. CDR3 in DNA: TGTGCCTGGAGTGCCGCGACAGCTTATGGCTACACCTTC. It specifies CAWSAATAYGYTF.

The chain carries TRBV13 and TRBJ2-1; 8 positions agree with TRBD2. Unmatched junction bases numbered 6, after V lost 3 bases and J lost 8 bases. Germline lookup yields CDR1 PRHDT and CDR2 FYEKMQ (reference sequence). This CDR3 has 14 amino acids. The CDR3 loop is CASSLAGGSDEQFF. The CDR3, as DNA: TGTGCCAGCAGCTTGGCGGGAGGAAGCGATGAGCAGTTCTTC.

V gene TRBV19 combines with J gene TRBJ1-5; D uncertain. There are 13 residues in the CDR3. CDR1 is LNHDA and CDR2 is SQIVND in the germline V gene (reference sequence). The ends were cut back, 5 bases at V and 0 bases at J, with 5 bases in the middle. Written as DNA, the CDR3 is TGTGCCAGTAGTGGTGGTAGCAATCAGCCCCAGCATTTT. Residues: CASSGGSNQPQHF.

This clone was seen only once. The V and J genes are TRBV20-1 and TRBJ2-7, with D unclear. Trimming pared 0 bases from V and 10 bases from J, leaving 7 bases between. The CDR3 sequence is 10 residues long. CDR1 is DFQATT, CDR2 SNEGSKA, per germline (reference sequence). The CDR3 protein is CSARDYLQYF. CDR3 nucleotides: TGCAGTGCTAGAGACTATCTACAGTACTTC.

The gene calls are TRBV5-6 and TRBJ2-5; D could derive from TRBD1 or TRBD2 (7 bases each). This CDR3 region has 13 residues. Germline loops: CDR1 SGHDT, CDR2 YYEEEE. With 0 bases removed from V and 9 bases from J, the gap between germline ends came to 12 bases. CDR3 DNA: TGTGCCAGCAGCTTGGTGGCAGGGGGGGCCCAGTACTTC. The encoded protein is CASSLVAGGAQYF. Complete variable domain (other parts from reference TRBV5-6 and TRBJ2-5): DAGVTQSPTHLIKTRGQQVTLRCSPKSGHDTVSWYQQALGQGPQFIFQYYEEEERQRGNFPDRFSGHQFPNYSSELNVNALLLGDSALYLCASSLVAGGAQYFGPGTRLLVL.

The V call is TRBV10-3, the J call TRBJ2-3; 8 nucleotides line up with TRBD1. The CDR3 is 15 residues long. V trimming: 6 bases; J trimming: 4 bases; junction bases outside the gene matches: 9. Germline CDR1 ENHRY, CDR2 SYGVKD. CDR3 nucleotides: TGTGCCATCAGGAGGGGTACAGGGGGTCCAGATACGCAGTATTTT. Translating gives CAIRRGTGGPDTQYF.

The V and J genes are TRBV18 and TRBJ1-5; D remains ambiguous. Germline V gives CDR1 KGHSH, CDR2 LQKENI. The CDR3 totals 14 residues. V was shortened by 1 base and J by 7 bases, with 11 bases between the two germline ends. DNA for the CDR3: TGTGCCAGCTCACCACAGGGAATGGACCAGCCCCAGCATTTT. This codes for CASSPQGMDQPQHF.

V gene TRBV11-2 combines with J gene TRBJ1-2; 10 positions agree with TRBD1. V shed 5 bases, J shed 4 bases, and the junction held 7 bases outside the gene matches. CDR3 length: 15 residues. Per the germline V gene, CDR1 is SGHAT and CDR2 is FQNNGV. The CDR3 here is CASSPGTGVGYGYTF. CDR3 bases: TGTGCCAGCAGCCCCGGGACAGGGGTTGGCTATGGCTACACCTTC.

This clone came up a few times. The chain is built from TRBV9 and TRBJ2-7, with 9 bases fitting TRBD2. J gave up 1 base and V 4 bases, and 6 bases lay outside the gene matches. The CDR3 consists of 15 residues. The germline V gene has CDR1 SGDLS and CDR2 YYNGEE. The CDR3 bases are TGTGCCAGCAGCCCAGCGGGAGGTGGGTCCTACGAGCAGTACTTC. Translation: CASSPAGGGSYEQYF. The variable domain in full, completed from reference TRBV9 and TRBJ2-7, reads DSGVTQTPKHLITATGQRVTLRCSPRSGDLSVYWYQQSLDQGLQFLIQYYNGEERAKGNILERFSAQQFPDLHSELNLSSLELGDSALYFCASSPAGGGSYEQYFGPGTRLTVT.

This chain links TRBV7-8 with TRBJ2-5; tentatively, D is TRBD1 (5 bases). Deletions cut 1 base from V and 3 bases from J, with 12 bases between. The CDR3 has 15 amino acids. Germline-derived CDR1 and CDR2 are SGHVS and FQNEAQ. The DNA of the CDR3 is TGTGCCAGCAGCTTAGTAGTCAGGGCGAAAGAGACCCAGTACTTC. Its protein product is CASSLVVRAKETQYF.

The J gene is TRBJ1-2, the V gene TRBV9; D is unresolved. The V end was cut by 3 bases, the J end by 8 bases, with 11 bases between. The CDR3 contains 12 residues. Looked up from germline, CDR1 is SGDLS and CDR2 is YYNGEE. CDR3 DNA sequence: TGTGCCAGCAGCGCTGTGCTTGGAGGCTACACCTTC. It translates to CASSAVLGGYTF.